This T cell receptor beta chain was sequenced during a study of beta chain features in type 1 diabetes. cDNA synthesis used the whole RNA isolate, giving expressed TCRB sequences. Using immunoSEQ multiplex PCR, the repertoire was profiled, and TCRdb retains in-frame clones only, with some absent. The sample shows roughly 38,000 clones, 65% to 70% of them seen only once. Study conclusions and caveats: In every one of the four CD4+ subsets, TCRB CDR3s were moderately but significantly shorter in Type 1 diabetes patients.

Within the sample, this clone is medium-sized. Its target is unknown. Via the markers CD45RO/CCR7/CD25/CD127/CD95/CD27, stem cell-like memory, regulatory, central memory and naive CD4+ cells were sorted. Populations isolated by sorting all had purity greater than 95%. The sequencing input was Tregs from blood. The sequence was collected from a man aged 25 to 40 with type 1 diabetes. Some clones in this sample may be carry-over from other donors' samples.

The CDR3 nucleotides read TGTGCCAGCAGCCCCGGGATTCTTAGCACAGATACGCAGTATTTT. Translation gives CASSPGILSTDTQYF. The chain joins TRBV7-9 to TRBJ2-3; D is perhaps TRBD2 (5 bases). Trimming shortened V by 5 bases and J by 0 bases, and 12 bases separated the two germline ends. CDR1 is SEHNR and CDR2 is FQNEAQ in the germline V gene (reference sequence). The CDR3 length is 15 residues.